The entry below gives a single TCR beta chain sequence along with its context. This sample is part of a study of response to subunit inactivated influenza vaccine. The V and J ends lost 2 bases and 1 base respectively, with 8 bases between them. The CDR3 sequence is 14 residues long. Germline V gene lookup returns CDR1 ENHRY and CDR2 SYGVKD. TCRdb called the RT-PCR reads again in MiXCR, with one record for every CDR3 protein. This sample yields about 500,000 distinct CDR3 sequences, of which 10% to 15% are seen a single time; about an eighth belongs to the top ten. This sequence joins TRBV10-3 and TRBJ1-2; D is unclear. This receptor was obtained from a man aged 45-65 years who received an inactivated influenza vaccine. Here the sequenced sample was PBMCs from blood, taken about 40 days after vaccination. This chain's CDR3 is CAISERAGNYGYTF. CDR3 nucleotide sequence: TGTGCCATCAGTGAGCGGGCCGGTAACTATGGCTACACCTTC.